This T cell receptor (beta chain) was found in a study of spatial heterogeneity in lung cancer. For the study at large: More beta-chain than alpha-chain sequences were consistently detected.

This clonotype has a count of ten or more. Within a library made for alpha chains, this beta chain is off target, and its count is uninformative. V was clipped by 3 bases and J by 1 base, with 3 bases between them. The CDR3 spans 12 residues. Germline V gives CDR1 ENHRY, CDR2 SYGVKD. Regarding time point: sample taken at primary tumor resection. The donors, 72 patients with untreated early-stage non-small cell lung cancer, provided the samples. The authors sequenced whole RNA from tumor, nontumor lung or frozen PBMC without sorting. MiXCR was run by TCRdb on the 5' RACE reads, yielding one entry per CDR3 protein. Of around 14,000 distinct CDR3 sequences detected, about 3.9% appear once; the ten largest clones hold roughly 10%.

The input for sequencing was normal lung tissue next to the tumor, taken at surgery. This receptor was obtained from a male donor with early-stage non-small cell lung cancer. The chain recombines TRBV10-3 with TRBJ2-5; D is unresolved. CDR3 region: CAISDRQETQYF. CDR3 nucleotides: TGTGCCATCAGTGACCGCCAAGAGACCCAGTACTTC.